The rows below give T cell receptor beta chains drawn from one sample of a study of T cell responses to AZD1222 COVID-19 vaccine. Assay used: immunoSEQ multiplex PCR; TCRdb lists only in-frame clones, some missing. The data contain about 150,000 clones, 88% of them seen just once; the ten biggest clones take up about 5.4%. Material: peripheral blood, obtained 28 days after the second dose of the MenACWY control vaccine. The receptors were gathered from an adult who received the MenACWY meningococcal vaccine as a control. Both conserved end residues are part of each CDR3. Fields, in order: D gene, V gene, J gene, clone size, CDR3 protein, CDR3 DNA. D genes are given only for firm matches. Clone sizes are given selectively: once, few, many, or a class where the clone is expanded.

>TRBD1|TRBV28|TRBJ2-1|NA
CASKKGTGEKNEQFF
TGTGCCAGCAAAAAGGGGACAGGGGAGAAGAATGAGCAGTTCTTC
>TRBD1|TRBV29-1|TRBJ2-1|NA
CSVRTGGEIEQFF
TGCAGCGTTAGGACAGGGGGAGAGATTGAGCAGTTCTTC
>TRBD2|TRBV6-5|TRBJ2-7|few
CASFPTSGAPYEQYF
TGTGCCAGCTTCCCCACTAGCGGCGCTCCCTACGAGCAGTACTTC
>NA|TRBV7-9|TRBJ1-1|NA
CASSLGPPSGATEAFF
TGTGCCAGCAGCTTAGGGCCCCCATCGGGGGCCACTGAAGCTTTCTTT
>NA|TRBV6-1|TRBJ1-2|NA
CASSEGSYGYTF
TGTGCCAGCAGTGAGGGATCTTATGGCTACACCTTC
>NA|TRBV4-3|TRBJ1-5|NA
CASSPTGRGGNQPQHF
TGCGCCAGCAGTCCGACAGGCAGGGGTGGCAATCAGCCCCAGCATTTT
>NA|TRBV18|TRBJ1-2|NA
CASSPEMEAVRTYGYTF
TGTGCCAGCTCACCAGAGATGGAGGCCGTTCGGACCTATGGCTACACCTTC
>NA|TRBV6-5|TRBJ1-4|NA
CASTPSGGEKLFF
TGTGCCAGCACCCCATCGGGTGGCGAAAAACTGTTTTTT
>TRBD1|TRBV5-1|TRBJ2-2|NA
CASSLQGGSSGELFF
TGCGCCAGCAGCTTACAGGGGGGATCGTCCGGGGAGCTGTTTTTT
>TRBD1|TRBV3-1/TRBV3-2|TRBJ1-2|once
CASSHGAGDSASGGYTF
TGTGCCAGCAGCCACGGGGCGGGGGACAGCGCCTCGGGTGGCTACACCTTC
>TRBD2|TRBV7-9|TRBJ2-5|once
CASSLVGTSGLETQYF
TGTGCCAGCAGCTTAGTAGGGACTAGTGGGTTGGAGACCCAGTACTTC
>NA|TRBV5-4|TRBJ1-1|NA
CASSFISNTEAFF
TGTGCCAGCAGCTTTATCTCGAACACTGAAGCTTTCTTT
>NA|TRBV30|TRBJ1-4|NA
CAWSRQTWGEKLFF
TGTGCCTGGAGCCGCCAAACCTGGGGTGAAAAACTGTTTTTT
>NA|TRBV7-2|TRBJ2-2|few
CASSLAQGQGGELFF
TGTGCCAGCAGCTTGGCGCAGGGGCAGGGCGGGGAGCTGTTTTTT
>NA|TRBV5-1|TRBJ1-1|NA
CASSLVAGVATEAFF
TGCGCCAGCAGCTTGGTGGCAGGGGTGGCCACTGAAGCTTTCTTT
>NA|TRBV5-1|TRBJ2-2|NA
CASSSTQAGTGELFF
TGCGCCAGCAGCTCAACTCAAGCCGGGACCGGGGAGCTGTTTTTT
>NA|TRBV3-1/TRBV3-2|TRBJ1-2|NA
CASSLDRLNYGYTF
TGTGCCAGCAGCCTGGACAGACTAAACTATGGCTACACCTTC
>TRBD2|TRBV28|TRBJ2-7|NA
CASLSSPGSGRTEQYF
TGTGCCAGCCTTTCCAGCCCGGGTAGCGGGAGGACCGAGCAGTACTTC
>TRBD1|TRBV18|TRBJ1-1|NA
CASSPAGQAATEAFF
TGTGCCAGCTCACCCGCGGGACAGGCGGCCACTGAAGCTTTCTTT
>NA|TRBV6-5|TRBJ2-1|NA
CASSYDSNNEQFF
TGTGCCAGCAGTTACGACAGTAACAATGAGCAGTTCTTC
>NA|TRBV2|TRBJ1-5|NA
CASSSGRNNQPQHF
TGTGCCAGCAGTTCCGGACGAAACAATCAGCCCCAGCATTTT
>TRBD1|TRBV15|TRBJ1-5|once
CATSRSTGAGQPQHF
TGTGCCACCAGCAGGTCGACAGGGGCAGGCCAGCCCCAGCATTTT
>TRBD1|TRBV10-3|TRBJ1-6|few
CASVRDRVNSPLHF
TGTGCCAGCGTTCGGGACAGGGTTAATTCACCCCTCCACTTT
>TRBD1|TRBV9|TRBJ2-3|NA
CASSVGTGVGDTQYF
TGTGCCAGCAGCGTAGGGACAGGTGTCGGAGATACGCAGTATTTT
>NA|TRBV19|TRBJ2-5|NA
CASSTQETQYF
TGTGCCAGTAGCACCCAAGAGACCCAGTACTTC
>TRBD2|TRBV4-2|TRBJ2-3|NA
CASSQATSGDTDTQYF
TGTGCCAGCAGCCAGGCGACTAGCGGGGACACAGATACGCAGTATTTT
>NA|TRBV7-3|TRBJ2-2|NA
CASSSGSATGELFF
TGTGCCAGCAGCTCCGGGAGTGCCACCGGGGAGCTGTTTTTT
>NA|TRBV4-3|TRBJ2-7|NA
CASSQDTNLGEQYF
TGCGCCAGCAGCCAAGATACTAACCTCGGCGAGCAGTACTTC
>NA|TRBV27|TRBJ1-4|NA
CASSPTVNEKLFF
TGTGCCAGCAGTCCGACGGTTAATGAAAAACTGTTTTTT
>TRBD2|TRBV6-5|TRBJ2-3|NA
CASTTSGGPTDTQYF
TGTGCCAGCACCACTAGCGGGGGACCCACAGATACGCAGTATTTT
>NA|TRBV19|TRBJ1-4|NA
CASRSDRGTNEKLFF
TGTGCCAGTAGGTCCGATAGGGGAACTAATGAAAAACTGTTTTTT
>TRBD2|TRBV19|TRBJ2-2|NA
CASSPGLVLGSGELFF
TGTGCCAGTAGTCCGGGACTAGTTCTAGGCTCCGGGGAGCTGTTTTTT
>NA|TRBV6-2/TRBV6-3|TRBJ2-1|NA
CASSYSFRAQAYNEQFF
TGTGCCAGCAGTTACTCGTTCAGGGCACAGGCCTACAATGAGCAGTTCTTC
>NA|TRBV23-1|TRBJ2-7|few
CASSVLTGFKRCEQYF
TGCGCCAGCAGCGTCCTTACAGGCTTCAAGCGTTGCGAGCAGTACTTC
>NA|TRBV6-5|TRBJ1-6|NA
CASSTSGNSPLHF
TGTGCCAGCAGTACAAGCGGTAATTCACCCCTCCACTTT
>NA|TRBV5-4|TRBJ2-7|NA
CASSRGNEQYF
TGTGCCAGCAGCCGTGGAAACGAGCAGTACTTC
>NA|TRBV29-1|TRBJ1-1|NA
CSVDSAGMNTEAFF
TGCAGCGTTGATTCGGCAGGGATGAACACTGAAGCTTTCTTT
>NA|TRBV11-2|TRBJ2-7|NA
CASSFRPGEQYF
TGTGCCAGCAGCTTTCGGCCAGGGGAGCAGTACTTC
>NA|TRBV7-2|TRBJ2-3|NA
CASSLIGGGSTDTQYF
TGTGCCAGCAGCCTCATAGGTGGCGGAAGCACAGATACGCAGTATTTT
>NA|TRBV3-1/TRBV3-2|TRBJ1-2|NA
CASSSLGVNRLYGYTF
TGTGCCAGCAGTTCCCTCGGGGTCAACCGCCTCTATGGCTACACCTTC
>NA|TRBV4-3|TRBJ2-1|NA
CASSQAERPGDEQFF
TGCGCCAGCAGCCAAGCGGAGCGGCCAGGGGATGAGCAGTTCTTC
>NA|TRBV29-1|TRBJ1-2|NA
CSAPNGIYGYTF
TGCAGCGCCCCCAACGGGATCTATGGCTACACCTTC
>NA|TRBV6-5|TRBJ1-2|NA
CASRRDRSANYGYTF
TGTGCCAGCAGACGCGACAGGAGTGCTAACTATGGCTACACCTTC